The T cell receptor (beta chain) described here comes from a study of blood T cell repertoires in COVID-19. Study-wide background: T cells, B-cell-depleted T cells, or PBMCs provided the cDNA or gDNA that served as material.

As originally analysed: Amplified reference gene primers provided the basis for estimating nucleated cell counts. Repertoires were generated with immunoSEQ multiplex PCR, while TCRdb's copy carries only in-frame clones and drops some. V, J and clone size are those of that table, while D and trimming were read from the DNA. The sample shows about 200,000 clones, 80% to 90% of them seen only once. CDR3 length: 13 amino acids. V gave up 6 bases and J gave up 8 bases; unmatched junction bases: 7. Germline CDR1 reads LNHDA; CDR2 reads SQIVND (reference sequence). This chain uses TRBV19 with TRBJ1-2, with TRBD1 identical over 9 bases. Source material: peripheral blood. The TCR was taken from a man aged 55 to 70 with acute or convalescent COVID-19. The CDR3 region is CASRWGQGRGYTF. The CDR3 bases are TGTGCCAGTAGATGGGGACAGGGAAGAGGCTACACCTTC.